This T cell receptor beta chain stems from a study of Graves' ophthalmopathy and Graves' hyperthyroidism. Amplification of the TCR beta CDR3 regions used RNA transcripts (as template). The authors performed first-round RT-PCR with HTBI primers and then a second-round multiplex PCR. One entry per CDR3 protein results from TCRdb running MiXCR on the multiplex PCR reads. Of about 740,000 distinct CDR3 sequences in the sample, 40% were seen once. For this clonotype: Antigen specificity is unknown.

Study conclusions and caveats: Blood also carried most expanded thyroid clonotypes exceeding 0.001 frequency.

V was cut by 5 bases and J by 3 bases, with 20 bases left in between. The V gene's germline CDR1 is LNHDA and CDR2 SQIVND (reference sequence). The CDR3 length is 16 residues. Sequenced sample: peripheral blood. The receptor was derived from an adult man with Graves' ophthalmopathy. This chain joins TRBV19 and TRBJ2-7, with a tentative D call TRBD1 (5 bases). The CDR3 sequence: CASSLRQQLYGYEQYF. The CDR3 nucleotides read TGTGCCAGTAGTCTGCGACAGCAGCTCTATGGCTACGAGCAGTACTTC.